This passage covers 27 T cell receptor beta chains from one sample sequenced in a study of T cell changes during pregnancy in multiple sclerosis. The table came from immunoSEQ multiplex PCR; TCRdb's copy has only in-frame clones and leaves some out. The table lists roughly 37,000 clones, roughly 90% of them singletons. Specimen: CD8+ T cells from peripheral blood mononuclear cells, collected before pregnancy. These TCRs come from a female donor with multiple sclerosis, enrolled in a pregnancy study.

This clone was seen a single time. The CDR3, as DNA: TGTGCCAGCAGCCTTACTAGCGGGGGAGGCGATGAGCAGTTCTTC. Its protein product is CASSLTSGGGDEQFF. The V call is TRBV7-8, the J call TRBJ2-1; 11 bases align to TRBD2. CDR1 is SGHVS, CDR2 FQNEAQ, per germline. The CDR3 extends over 15 amino acids. The V segment lost 5 bases and the J segment 8 bases; nucleotides outside the gene matches: 8.

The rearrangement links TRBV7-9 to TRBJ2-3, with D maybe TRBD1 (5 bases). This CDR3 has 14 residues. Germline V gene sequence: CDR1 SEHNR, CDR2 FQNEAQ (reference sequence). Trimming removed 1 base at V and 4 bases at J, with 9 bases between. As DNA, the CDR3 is TGTGCCAGCAGCTTAGTCGGCAGGGCAGATACGCAGTATTTT. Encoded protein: CASSLVGRADTQYF.

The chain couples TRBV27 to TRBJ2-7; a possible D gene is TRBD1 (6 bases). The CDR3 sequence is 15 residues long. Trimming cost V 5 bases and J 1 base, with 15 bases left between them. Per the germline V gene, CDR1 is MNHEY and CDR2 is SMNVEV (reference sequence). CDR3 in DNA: TGTGCCAGCAGTCCCCCCCAGGGGCCATCCTACGAGCAGTACTTC. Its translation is CASSPPQGPSYEQYF.

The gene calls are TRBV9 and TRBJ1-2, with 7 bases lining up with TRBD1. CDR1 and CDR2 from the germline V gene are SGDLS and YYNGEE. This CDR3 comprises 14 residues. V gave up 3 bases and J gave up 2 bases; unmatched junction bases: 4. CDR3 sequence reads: CASSAGGFNYGYTF. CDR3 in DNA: TGTGCCAGCAGCGCAGGGGGTTTCAACTATGGCTACACCTTC.

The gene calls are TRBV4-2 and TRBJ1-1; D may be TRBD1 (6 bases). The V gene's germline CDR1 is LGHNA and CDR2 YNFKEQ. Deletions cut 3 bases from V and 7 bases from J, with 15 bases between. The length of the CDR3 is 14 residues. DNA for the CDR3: TGTGCCAGCAGCCAGGCGGGGGGGCGCGATGAAGCTTTCTTT. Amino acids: CASSQAGGRDEAFF.

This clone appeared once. CDR3 sequence reads: CASSGVGLAASPGYEQFF. The CDR3 DNA reads as TGCGCCAGCAGTGGAGTAGGACTAGCGGCGAGCCCCGGTTATGAGCAGTTCTTC. The V gene is TRBV5-1, the J gene TRBJ2-1; 10 bases are shared with TRBD2. The CDR3 loop spans 18 amino acids. The trim removed 5 bases at V and 8 bases at J, leaving 19 bases unmatched. Germline V gene lookup returns CDR1 SGHRS and CDR2 YFSETQ. The full variable domain, with the rest looked up from reference TRBV5-1 and TRBJ2-1, is KAGVTQTPRYLIKTRGQQVTLSCSPISGHRSVSWYQQTPGQGLQFLFEYFSETQRNKGNFPGRFSGRQFSNSRSEMNVSTLELGDSALYLCASSGVGLAASPGYEQFFGPGTRLTVL.

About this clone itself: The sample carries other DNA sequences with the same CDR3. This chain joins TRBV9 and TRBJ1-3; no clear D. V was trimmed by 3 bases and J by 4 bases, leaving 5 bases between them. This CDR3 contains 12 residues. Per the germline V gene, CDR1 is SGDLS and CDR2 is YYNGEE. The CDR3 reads CASSGGGNTIYF. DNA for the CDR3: TGTGCCAGCAGCGGAGGGGGAAACACCATATATTTT.

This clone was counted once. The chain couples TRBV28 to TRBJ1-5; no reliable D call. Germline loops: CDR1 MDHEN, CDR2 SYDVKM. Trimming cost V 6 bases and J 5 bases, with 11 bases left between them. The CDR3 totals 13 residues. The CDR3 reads CASRTQSYQPQHF. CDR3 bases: TGTGCCAGCAGGACTCAGAGTTATCAGCCCCAGCATTTT.

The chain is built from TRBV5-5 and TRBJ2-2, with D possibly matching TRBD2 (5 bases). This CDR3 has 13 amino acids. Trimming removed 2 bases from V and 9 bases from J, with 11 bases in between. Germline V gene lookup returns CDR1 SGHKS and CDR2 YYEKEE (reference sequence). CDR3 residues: CASSFRTGWELFF. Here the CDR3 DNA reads TGTGCCAGCAGCTTCCGGACGGGGTGGGAGCTGTTTTTT.

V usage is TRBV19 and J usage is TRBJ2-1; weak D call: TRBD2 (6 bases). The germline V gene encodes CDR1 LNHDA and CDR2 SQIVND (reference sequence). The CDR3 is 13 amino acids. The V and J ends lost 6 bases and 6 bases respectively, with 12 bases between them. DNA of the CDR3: TGTGCCAGTAGCTTCAATAGCGGCAATGAGCAGTTCTTC. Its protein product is CASSFNSGNEQFF.

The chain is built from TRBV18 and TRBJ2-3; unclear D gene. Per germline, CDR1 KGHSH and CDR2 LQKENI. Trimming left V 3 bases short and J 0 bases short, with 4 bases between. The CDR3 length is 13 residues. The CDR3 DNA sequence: TGTGCCAGCTCACCCTTTAGCACAGATACGCAGTATTTT. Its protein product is CASSPFSTDTQYF.

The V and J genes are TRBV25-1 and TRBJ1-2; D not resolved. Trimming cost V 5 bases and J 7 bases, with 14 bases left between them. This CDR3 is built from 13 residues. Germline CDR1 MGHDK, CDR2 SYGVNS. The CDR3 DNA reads TGTGCCAGCAGTCCACACCCTCGATTTGGCTACACCTTC. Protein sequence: CASSPHPRFGYTF.

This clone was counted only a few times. CDR3 residues: CATRLYRNTEAFF. For the CDR3, the DNA is TGTGCCACCAGGTTGTATCGGAACACTGAAGCTTTCTTT. The chain joins TRBV5-4 to TRBJ1-1; no clear D gene. CDR1 SGHNT and CDR2 YYREEE come from the germline V gene (reference sequence). The CDR3 is 13 amino acids. Trimming removed 9 bases at V and 1 base at J, with 13 bases between.

The CDR3 coding sequence is TGTGCCAGCAGTGGGAGACAGACCTTTGGGAACACTGAAGCTTTCTTT. Residues: CASSGRQTFGNTEAFF. The chain has TRBV6-1 and TRBJ1-1; a weak D match, TRBD1 (5 bases). Germline CDR1 is MNHNS and CDR2 is SASEGT. Trimming cost V 4 bases and J 1 base, with 16 bases left between them. The CDR3 is 16 residues long.

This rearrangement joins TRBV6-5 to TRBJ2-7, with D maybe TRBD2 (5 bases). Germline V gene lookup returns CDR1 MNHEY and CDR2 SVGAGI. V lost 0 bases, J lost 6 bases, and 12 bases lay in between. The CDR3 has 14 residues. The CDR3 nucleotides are TGTGCCAGCAGTTACTCGCGGAGCGGCCTCGAGCAGTACTTC. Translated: CASSYSRSGLEQYF.

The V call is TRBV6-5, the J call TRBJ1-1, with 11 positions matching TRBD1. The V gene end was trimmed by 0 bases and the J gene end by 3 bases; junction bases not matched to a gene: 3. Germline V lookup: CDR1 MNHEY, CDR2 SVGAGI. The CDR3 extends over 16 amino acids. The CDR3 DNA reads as TGTGCCAGCAGTTACTCGGGGACAGGGGGAGACACTGAAGCTTTCTTT. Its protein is CASSYSGTGGDTEAFF.

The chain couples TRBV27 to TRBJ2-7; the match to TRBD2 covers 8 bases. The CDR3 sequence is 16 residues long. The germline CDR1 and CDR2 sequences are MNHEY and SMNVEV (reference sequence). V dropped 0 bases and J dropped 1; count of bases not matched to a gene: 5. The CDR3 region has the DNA TGTGCCAGCAGTTTATCGATGCCGGGGGGGTCCTACGAGCAGTACTTC. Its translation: CASSLSMPGGSYEQYF.

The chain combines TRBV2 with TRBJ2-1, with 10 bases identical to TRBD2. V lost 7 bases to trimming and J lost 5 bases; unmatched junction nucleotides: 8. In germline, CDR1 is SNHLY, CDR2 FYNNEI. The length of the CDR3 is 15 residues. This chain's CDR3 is CASNTASGRNNEQFF. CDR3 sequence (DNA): TGTGCCAGCAACACGGCTAGCGGGAGAAACAATGAGCAGTTCTTC. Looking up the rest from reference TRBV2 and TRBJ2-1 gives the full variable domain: EPEVTQTPSHQVTQMGQEVILRCVPISNHLYFYWYRQILGQKVEFLVSFYNNEISEKSEIFDDQFSVERPDGSNFTLKIRSTKLEDSAMYFCASNTASGRNNEQFFGPGTRLTVL.

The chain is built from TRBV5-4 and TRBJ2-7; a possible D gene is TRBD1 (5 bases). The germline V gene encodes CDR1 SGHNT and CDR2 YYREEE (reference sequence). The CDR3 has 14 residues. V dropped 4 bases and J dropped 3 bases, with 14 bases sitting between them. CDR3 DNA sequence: TGTGCCAGCAGCAGCCCGGACACCTACTACGAGCAGTACTTC. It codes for CASSSPDTYYEQYF.

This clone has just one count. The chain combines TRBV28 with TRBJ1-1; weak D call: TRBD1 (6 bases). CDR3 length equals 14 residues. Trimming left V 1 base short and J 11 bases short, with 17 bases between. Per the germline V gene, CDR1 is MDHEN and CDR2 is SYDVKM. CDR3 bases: TGTGCCAGCAGTTTATTTGGGGGGGCAAATGAGGCTTTCTTT. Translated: CASSLFGGANEAFF.

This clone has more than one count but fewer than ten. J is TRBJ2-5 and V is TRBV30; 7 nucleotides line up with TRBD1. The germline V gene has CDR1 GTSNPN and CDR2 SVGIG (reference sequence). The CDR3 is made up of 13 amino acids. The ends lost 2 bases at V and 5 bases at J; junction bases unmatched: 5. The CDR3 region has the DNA TGTGCCTGGAGTCCGACAGGGTTGGAGACCCAGTACTTC. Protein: CAWSPTGLETQYF.

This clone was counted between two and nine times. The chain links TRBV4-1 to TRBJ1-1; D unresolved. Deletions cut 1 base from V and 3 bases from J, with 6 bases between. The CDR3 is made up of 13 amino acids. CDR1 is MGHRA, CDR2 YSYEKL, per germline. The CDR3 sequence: CASSQGRDTEAFF. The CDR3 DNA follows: TGCGCCAGCAGCCAAGGACGGGACACTGAAGCTTTCTTT.

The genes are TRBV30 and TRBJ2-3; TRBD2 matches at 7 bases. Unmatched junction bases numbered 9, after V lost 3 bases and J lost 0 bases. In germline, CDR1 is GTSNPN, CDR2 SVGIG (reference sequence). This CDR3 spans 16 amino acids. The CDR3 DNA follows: TGTGCCTGGAGCCCGCCTATTAGCGGGAGCACAGATACGCAGTATTTT. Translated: CAWSPPISGSTDTQYF.

CDR3 coding DNA: TGTGCCAGCAGCTTAAGTCGGCCAGGGCCCTACAATGAGCAGTTCTTC. It encodes CASSLSRPGPYNEQFF. This chain uses TRBV7-6 with TRBJ2-1, with D maybe TRBD1 (5 bases). Germline lookup yields CDR1 SGHVS and CDR2 FNYEAQ. V was trimmed by 2 bases and J by 2 bases, leaving 13 bases between them. The CDR3 covers 16 residues.

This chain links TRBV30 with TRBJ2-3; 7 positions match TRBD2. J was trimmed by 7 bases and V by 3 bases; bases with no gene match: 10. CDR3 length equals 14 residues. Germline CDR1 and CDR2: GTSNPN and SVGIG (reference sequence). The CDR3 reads CAWREYWTRNTQYF. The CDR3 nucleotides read TGTGCCTGGAGGGAGTATTGGACTAGGAATACGCAGTATTTT.

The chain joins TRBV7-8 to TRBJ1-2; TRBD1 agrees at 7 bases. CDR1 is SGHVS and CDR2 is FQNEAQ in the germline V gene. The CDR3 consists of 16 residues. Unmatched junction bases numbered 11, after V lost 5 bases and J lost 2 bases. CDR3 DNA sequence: TGTGCCAGCAGCCGAGGACAGGACCAAACCAACTATGGCTACACCTTC. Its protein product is CASSRGQDQTNYGYTF.

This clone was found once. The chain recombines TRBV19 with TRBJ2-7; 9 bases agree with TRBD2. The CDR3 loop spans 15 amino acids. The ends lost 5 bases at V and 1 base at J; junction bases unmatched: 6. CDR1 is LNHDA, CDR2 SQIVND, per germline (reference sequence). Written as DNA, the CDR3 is TGTGCCAGTAGTGACCCGGGACTAGCATCCTACGAGCAGTACTTC. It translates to CASSDPGLASYEQYF.